The 27 T cell receptor beta chains below were found in one sample sequenced in a study of blood T cell repertoires in COVID-19. The repertoire was sequenced with immunoSEQ multiplex PCR; TCRdb's copy has only in-frame clones and lacks some. Among about 89,000 clones listed, roughly 80% were seen once. What was sequenced was peripheral blood. All receptors derive from a human donor in a cohort sampled during active COVID-19.

V and J are TRBV7-9 and TRBJ2-7, with D unresolved. From germline, CDR1 is SEHNR and CDR2 FQNEAQ (reference sequence). The CDR3 runs 13 residues. The germline V and J ends were trimmed by 1 base and 1 base, with 5 bases remaining between them. The CDR3 protein is CASSLEQSYEQYF. The DNA for the CDR3 is TGTGCCAGCAGCTTAGAACAGTCCTACGAGCAGTACTTC.

This chain joins TRBV6-6 and TRBJ2-7; tentatively, D is TRBD2 (5 bases). CDR1 and CDR2 (germline): MNHNY, SVGAGI (reference sequence). The V end was cut by 6 bases, the J end by 0 bases, with 12 bases between. The CDR3 runs to 14 residues. CDR3 sequence reads: CASRTTGSSYEQYF. The CDR3 region has the DNA TGTGCCAGCAGGACCACGGGGAGCTCCTACGAGCAGTACTTC.

This chain links TRBV27 with TRBJ1-2, with D possibly TRBD1 on 5 matching bases. The CDR3 covers 15 residues. V dropped 6 bases and J dropped 3 bases, with 17 bases sitting between them. Germline V CDR1 and CDR2: MNHEY, SMNVEV (reference sequence). The CDR3 protein is CASSQLGGSDYGYTF. The CDR3 DNA reads as TGTGCCAGCAGCCAATTGGGGGGGAGCGACTATGGCTACACCTTC.

The chain links TRBV18 to TRBJ2-3; a weak D match, TRBD1 (5 bases). Germline V gene sequence: CDR1 KGHSH, CDR2 LQKENI. The ends were cut back, 3 bases at V and 2 bases at J, with 18 bases in the middle. The CDR3 covers 17 residues. In nucleotides, the CDR3 is TGTGCCAGCTCACCCAGGGAAATCCAGGCCTACACAGATACGCAGTATTTT. It is translated as CASSPREIQAYTDTQYF.

The genes are TRBV19 and TRBJ2-5; 11 nucleotides agree with TRBD2. V trimming: 6 bases; J trimming: 5 bases; junction bases outside the gene matches: 2. The CDR3 has 13 residues. Per the germline V gene, CDR1 is LNHDA and CDR2 is SQIVND (reference sequence). The CDR3 is CASRLAGDETQYF. The CDR3 region has the DNA TGTGCCAGTAGACTAGCGGGAGATGAGACCCAGTACTTC. Combining the CDR3 with reference TRBV19 and TRBJ2-5 gives the whole variable domain DGGITQSPKYLFRKEGQNVTLSCEQNLNHDAMYWYRQDPGQGLRLIYYSQIVNDFQKGDIAEGYSVSREKKESFPLTVTSAQKNPTAFYLCASRLAGDETQYFGPGTRLLVL.

The chain uses TRBV6-2 or TRBV6-3 and TRBJ2-5, with a weak D call TRBD1 (5 bases). V was pared by 2 bases and J by 2 bases, with 12 bases between. Per the germline V gene, CDR1 is MNHEY and CDR2 is SVGEGT. The CDR3 consists of 15 residues. In DNA, the CDR3 is TGTGCCAGCAGTTACGGGCGGACACTACAAGAGACCCAGTACTTC. Its translation: CASSYGRTLQETQYF.

The chain carries TRBV6-5 and TRBJ1-1, with a tentative D call TRBD1 (6 bases). Germline loops: CDR1 MNHEY, CDR2 SVGAGI. V lost 4 bases and J lost 0, with 12 bases in between. The CDR3 runs 15 residues. The CDR3 DNA follows: TGTGCCAGCAGTTTGAGCAGGGGAATGAACACTGAAGCTTTCTTT. Its translation is CASSLSRGMNTEAFF.

V and J are TRBV6-4 and TRBJ2-7; 9 nucleotides agree with TRBD2. Germline trimming cut 2 bases from V and 10 bases from J; bases unmatched to any gene: 3. Germline V gene lookup returns CDR1 MRHNA and CDR2 SNTAGT. The CDR3 runs 12 residues. The CDR3 reads CASSDLAGPQYF. Written as DNA, the CDR3 is TGTGCCAGCAGTGACCTAGCGGGGCCCCAGTACTTC.

V is TRBV18 and J is TRBJ2-4; the D is unclear. CDR1 and CDR2 from the germline V gene are KGHSH and LQKENI. The CDR3 is 14 residues long. V shed 3 bases and J shed 6 bases, with 12 bases lying between them. The CDR3 DNA reads as TGTGCCAGCTCACCCGGAACAGCTTTAAACATTCAGTACTTC. This sequence encodes CASSPGTALNIQYF.

The chain uses TRBV27 and TRBJ1-6; no firm D call. CDR1 and CDR2 (germline): MNHEY, SMNVEV (reference sequence). V lost 2 bases, J lost 6 bases, and 14 bases lay in between. The CDR3 is 16 amino acids. In DNA form, the CDR3 reads TGTGCCAGCAGTTTAACCCCTCAGACTTCTAATTCACCCCTCCACTTT. It translates to CASSLTPQTSNSPLHF.

The rearrangement uses TRBV4-1 and TRBJ2-7; 9 bases agree with TRBD2. The V gene end was trimmed by 1 base and the J gene end by 4 bases; junction bases not matched to a gene: 14. This CDR3 is 18 amino acids long. CDR1 and CDR2 (germline): MGHRA, YSYEKL. The CDR3 sequence is CASSQVGGGSGSYYEQYF. As DNA, the CDR3 is TGCGCCAGCAGCCAAGTGGGGGGTGGTAGCGGGAGTTATTACGAGCAGTACTTC.

The CDR3 loop is CASSPVTSGSSYNEQFF. CDR3 DNA: TGTGCCAGCTCACCTGTTACTAGCGGGAGCTCCTACAATGAGCAGTTCTTC. The chain has TRBV18 and TRBJ2-1; 11 nucleotides line up with TRBD2. Unmatched junction bases numbered 4, after V lost 3 bases and J lost 0 bases. Germline V gene data show CDR1 as KGHSH and CDR2 as LQKENI. The length of the CDR3 is 17 residues.

The chain links TRBV5-4 to TRBJ2-3; maybe TRBD1 (6 bases). Trimming cost V 4 bases and J 2 bases, with 17 bases left between them. Germline CDR1 and CDR2: SGHNT and YYREEE (reference sequence). The CDR3 spans 16 residues. CDR3 DNA: TGTGCCAGCAGCGGGGGCCCCGTTGAGTCCACAGATACGCAGTATTTT. It translates to CASSGGPVESTDTQYF.

The chain combines TRBV28 with TRBJ2-1; 8 bases fit TRBD2. The ends lost 7 bases at V and 6 bases at J; junction bases unmatched: 14. Germline V CDR1 and CDR2: MDHEN, SYDVKM. The CDR3 length is 16 residues. CDR3 DNA: TGTGCCAGCACCCCTGGTAGCGGGATTTTGTCCAATGAGCAGTTCTTC. Amino acids: CASTPGSGILSNEQFF.

The CDR3: CASSSGVTNEKLFF. As DNA, the CDR3 is TGTGCCAGCAGTTCAGGCGTAACTAATGAAAAACTGTTTTTT. This chain uses TRBV6-2 or TRBV6-3 with TRBJ1-4; no firm D call. The CDR3 covers 14 residues. The V gene's germline CDR1 is MNHEY and CDR2 SVGEGT. Between the trimmed V and J ends, which lost 4 bases and 1 base, there was a span of 7 bases.

The chain has TRBV6-5 and TRBJ2-5, with 7 nucleotides matching TRBD1. V dropped 7 bases and J dropped 4; count of bases not matched to a gene: 9. The CDR3 sequence is 14 residues long. CDR1 MNHEY and CDR2 SVGAGI come from the germline V gene. Here the CDR3 DNA reads TGTGCCAGCACCCAACAGGGGCCGGGAGAGACCCAGTACTTC. Protein: CASTQQGPGETQYF.

V gene TRBV9 combines with J gene TRBJ2-3; TRBD1 might be the D (6 bases). Germline V lookup: CDR1 SGDLS, CDR2 YYNGEE. The CDR3 spans 17 residues. V lost 4 bases to trimming and J lost 0 bases, with 18 bases between them. CDR3 coding DNA: TGTGCCAGCAGCCCCCTGTCGGGGACAACTAGCACAGATACGCAGTATTTT. It is translated as CASSPLSGTTSTDTQYF.

The gene calls are TRBV29-1 and TRBJ2-7; 8 bases map to TRBD1. From germline, CDR1 is SQVTM and CDR2 ANQGSEA. This CDR3 comprises 15 residues. J gave up 2 bases and V 2 bases, and 8 bases lay outside the gene matches. CDR3 sequence (DNA): TGCAGCGTTGAAAATGAGGACAGGGTTCCCTACGAGCAGTACTTC. This sequence encodes CSVENEDRVPYEQYF.

This clone was seen just once. The chain joins TRBV15 to TRBJ2-1; 7 nucleotides match TRBD2. The germline CDR1 and CDR2 sequences are LNHNV and YYDKDF (reference sequence). Trimming removed 1 base from V and 2 bases from J; junction bases left unmatched: 17. The CDR3 contains 20 residues. DNA for the CDR3: TGTGCCACCAGCAGAGGTTTGGGGCTCACTAGCGCCACTACCTACAATGAGCAGTTCTTC. Protein product: CATSRGLGLTSATTYNEQFF. Full variable domain (remainder filled in from reference TRBV15 and TRBJ2-1): DAMVIQNPRYQVTQFGKPVTLSCSQTLNHNVMYWYQQKSSQAPKLLFHYYDKDFNNEADTPDNFQSRRPNTSFCFLDIRSPGLGDTAMYLCATSRGLGLTSATTYNEQFFGPGTRLTVL.

This chain links TRBV13 with TRBJ1-1; D is unclear. The V gene's germline CDR1 is PRHDT and CDR2 FYEKMQ (reference sequence). The V and J ends lost 2 bases and 9 bases respectively, with 10 bases between them. CDR3 length: 12 amino acids. The CDR3 DNA sequence: TGTGCCAGCAGCTTAAACGCCAGAAAAGCTTTCTTT. Translating it yields CASSLNARKAFF.

This chain joins TRBV7-3 and TRBJ2-1; 7 bases are a match to TRBD2. The germline gives CDR1 SGHTA, CDR2 FQGTGA. CDR3 length: 15 amino acids. The V gene end was trimmed by 4 bases and the J gene end by 8 bases; junction bases not matched to a gene: 11. CDR3 DNA sequence: TGTGCCAGCAGCTCAGCGGGAAATGATGGGGATGAGCAGTTCTTC. Its translation is CASSSAGNDGDEQFF. The variable domain in full, completed from reference TRBV7-3 and TRBJ2-1, reads GAGVSQTPSNKVTEKGKYVELRCDPISGHTALYWYRQSLGQGPEFLIYFQGTGAADDSGLPNDRFFAVRPEGSVSTLKIQRTERGDSAVYLCASSSAGNDGDEQFFGPGTRLTVL.

This chain uses TRBV6-5 with TRBJ2-5, with TRBD2 matching over 10 bases. This CDR3 contains 14 residues. The ends lost 8 bases at V and 4 bases at J; junction bases unmatched: 7. Germline V CDR1 and CDR2: MNHEY, SVGAGI. CDR3 bases: TGTGCCAGCTCACGACCTAGCGGGAGAGAGACCCAGTACTTC. Its protein product is CASSRPSGRETQYF.

The chain employs TRBV2 and TRBJ2-1; 7 positions agree with TRBD2. The J segment lost 5 bases and the V segment lost 11 bases, leaving 15 bases of the junction unmatched. The germline CDR1 and CDR2 sequences are SNHLY and FYNNEI. The CDR3 runs 15 residues. The CDR3 protein is CAVKTTSGKNNEQFF. Written as DNA, the CDR3 is TGTGCCGTCAAAACCACCAGCGGGAAAAACAATGAGCAGTTCTTC.

V is TRBV19 and J is TRBJ2-2, with TRBD1 matching 7 bases. The V segment lost 3 bases and the J segment 7 bases; nucleotides outside the gene matches: 11. The CDR3 sequence is 16 residues long. The germline V gene encodes CDR1 LNHDA and CDR2 SQIVND (reference sequence). Here the CDR3 DNA reads TGTGCCAGTAGTATCCCCAAGGGGGCAGGCGGCGGGGAGCTGTTTTTT. Protein: CASSIPKGAGGGELFF.

The chain carries TRBV20-1 and TRBJ2-3; D is undetermined. The CDR3 extends over 11 amino acids. Trimming stripped 6 bases from V and 7 bases from J, with 11 bases between. The germline V gene encodes CDR1 DFQATT and CDR2 SNEGSKA (reference sequence). The CDR3 loop is CSARFKYTQYF. CDR3 bases: TGCAGTGCGAGGTTTAAGTATACGCAGTATTTT.

In the case of this clone: The junction does not match germline at one end; this may be a read error. V gene TRBV5-4 combines with J gene TRBJ2-5, with D perhaps TRBD2 (5 bases). This CDR3 has 13 residues. The germline V gene has CDR1 SGHNT and CDR2 YYREEE (reference sequence). The CDR3 bases are TGTGCCAGCAGCGACCAGGACGGGCCAATGGAGGACTTC. Protein product: CASSDQDGPMEDF.

The chain couples TRBV27 to TRBJ2-1; D not certain. The CDR3 length is 16 residues. V shed 10 bases and J shed 7 bases, with 26 bases lying between them. Germline CDR1 reads MNHEY; CDR2 reads SMNVEV (reference sequence). This CDR3 reads CAIGQEAIGGRNEQFF. DNA for the CDR3: TGTGCCATTGGGCAGGAAGCCATCGGTGGCCGAAATGAGCAGTTCTTC.